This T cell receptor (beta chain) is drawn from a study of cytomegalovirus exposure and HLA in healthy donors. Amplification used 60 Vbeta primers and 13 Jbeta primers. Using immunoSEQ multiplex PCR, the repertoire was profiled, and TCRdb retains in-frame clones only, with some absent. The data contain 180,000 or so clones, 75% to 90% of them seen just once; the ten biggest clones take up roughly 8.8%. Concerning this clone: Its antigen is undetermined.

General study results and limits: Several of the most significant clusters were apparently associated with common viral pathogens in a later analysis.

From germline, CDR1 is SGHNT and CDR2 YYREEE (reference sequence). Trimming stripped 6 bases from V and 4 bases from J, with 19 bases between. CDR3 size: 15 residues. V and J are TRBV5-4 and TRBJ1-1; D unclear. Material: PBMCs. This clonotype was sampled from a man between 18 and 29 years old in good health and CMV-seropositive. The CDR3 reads CASTLEASSLTEAFF. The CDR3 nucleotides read TGTGCCAGCACCCTCGAAGCTTCTAGTCTCACTGAAGCTTTCTTT. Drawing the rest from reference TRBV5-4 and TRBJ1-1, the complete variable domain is ETGVTQSPTHLIKTRGQQVTLRCSSQSGHNTVSWYQQALGQGPQFIFQYYREEENGRGNFPPRFSGLQFPNYSSELNVNALELDDSALYLCASTLEASSLTEAFFGQGTRLTVV.